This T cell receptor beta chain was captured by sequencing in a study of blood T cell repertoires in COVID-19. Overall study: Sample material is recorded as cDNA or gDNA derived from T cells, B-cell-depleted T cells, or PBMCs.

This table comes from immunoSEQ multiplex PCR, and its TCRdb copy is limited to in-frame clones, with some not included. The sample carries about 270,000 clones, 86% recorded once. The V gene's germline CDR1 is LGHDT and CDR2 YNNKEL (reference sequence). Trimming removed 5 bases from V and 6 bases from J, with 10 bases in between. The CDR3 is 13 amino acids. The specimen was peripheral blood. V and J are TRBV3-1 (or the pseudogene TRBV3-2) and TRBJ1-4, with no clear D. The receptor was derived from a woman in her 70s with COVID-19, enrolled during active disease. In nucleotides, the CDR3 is TGTGCCAGCAGCTTCCGAGGGTATGAAAAACTGTTTTTT. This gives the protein CASSFRGYEKLFF.